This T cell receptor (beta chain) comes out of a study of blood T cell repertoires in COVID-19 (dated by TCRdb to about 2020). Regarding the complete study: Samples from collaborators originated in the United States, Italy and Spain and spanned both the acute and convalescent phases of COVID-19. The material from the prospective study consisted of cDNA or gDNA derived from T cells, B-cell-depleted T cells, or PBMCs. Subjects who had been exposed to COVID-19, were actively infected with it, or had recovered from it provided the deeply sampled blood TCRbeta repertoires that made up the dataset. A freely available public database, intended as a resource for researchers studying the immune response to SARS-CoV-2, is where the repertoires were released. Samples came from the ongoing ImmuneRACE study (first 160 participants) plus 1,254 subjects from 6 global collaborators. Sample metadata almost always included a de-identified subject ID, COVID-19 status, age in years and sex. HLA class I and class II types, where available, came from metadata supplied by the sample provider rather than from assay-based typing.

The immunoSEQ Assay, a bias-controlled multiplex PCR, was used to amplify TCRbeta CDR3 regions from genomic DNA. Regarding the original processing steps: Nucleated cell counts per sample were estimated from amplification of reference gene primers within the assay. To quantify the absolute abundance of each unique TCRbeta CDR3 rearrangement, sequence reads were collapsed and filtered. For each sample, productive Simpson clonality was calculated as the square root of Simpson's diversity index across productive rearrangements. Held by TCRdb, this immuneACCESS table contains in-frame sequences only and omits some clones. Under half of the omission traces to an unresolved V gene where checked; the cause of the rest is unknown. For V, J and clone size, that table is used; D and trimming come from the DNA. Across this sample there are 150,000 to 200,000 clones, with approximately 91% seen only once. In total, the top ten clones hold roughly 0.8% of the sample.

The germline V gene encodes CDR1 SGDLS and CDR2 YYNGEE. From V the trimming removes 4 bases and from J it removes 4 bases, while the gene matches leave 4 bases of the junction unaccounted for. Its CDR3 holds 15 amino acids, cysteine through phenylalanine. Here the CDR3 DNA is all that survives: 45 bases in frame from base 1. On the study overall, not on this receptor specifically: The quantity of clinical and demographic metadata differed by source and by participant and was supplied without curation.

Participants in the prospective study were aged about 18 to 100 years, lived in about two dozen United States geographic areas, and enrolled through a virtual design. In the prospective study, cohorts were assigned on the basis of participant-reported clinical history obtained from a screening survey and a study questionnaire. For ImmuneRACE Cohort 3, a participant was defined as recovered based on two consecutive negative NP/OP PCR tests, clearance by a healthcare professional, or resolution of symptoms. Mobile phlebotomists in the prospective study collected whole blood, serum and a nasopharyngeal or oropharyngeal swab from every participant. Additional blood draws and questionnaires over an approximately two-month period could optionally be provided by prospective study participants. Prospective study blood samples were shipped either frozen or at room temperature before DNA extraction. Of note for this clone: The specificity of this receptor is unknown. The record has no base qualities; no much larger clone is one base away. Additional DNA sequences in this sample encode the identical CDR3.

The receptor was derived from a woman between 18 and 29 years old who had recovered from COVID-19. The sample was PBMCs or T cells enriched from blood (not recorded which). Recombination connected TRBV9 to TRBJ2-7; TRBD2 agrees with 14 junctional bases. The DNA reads TGTGCCAGCAGCACCGGGACTAGCGGGAGTTACGAGCAGTACTTC. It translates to CASSTGTSGSYEQYF.